A selection of T cell receptor beta chains follows, all from one sample in a study of blood T cell repertoires in COVID-19. Profiled with immunoSEQ multiplex PCR; TCRdb holds only in-frame clones, not every one. This table has roughly 400,000 clones, 91% appearing once. The material sequenced was PBMCs or T cells enriched from blood (not recorded which). Source of these receptors: a woman aged 35 to 49 who had been exposed to COVID-19. The conserved cysteine and the conserved F or W are not part of the CDR3 here. The order of the fields is V gene, D gene, clone size, J gene, CDR3 protein. A D gene is named only where the DNA matches it firmly. Not every row has a clone size; where given, it reads once, few, many or a size class.

v_gene: TRBV27; d_gene: TRBD2; abundance: -; j_gene: TRBJ2-2; CDR3aa: ASRTSGRAFTGELF
v_gene: TRBV7-6; d_gene: TRBD1; abundance: -; j_gene: TRBJ1-3; CDR3aa: ASSPTDQGAGNTIY
v_gene: TRBV18; d_gene: -; abundance: -; j_gene: TRBJ2-5; CDR3aa: ASSPASEETQY
v_gene: TRBV7-6; d_gene: -; abundance: -; j_gene: TRBJ1-1; CDR3aa: ASSLLRPNTEAF
v_gene: TRBV19; d_gene: TRBD2; abundance: -; j_gene: TRBJ2-7; CDR3aa: ASSILGGRGVEQY
v_gene: TRBV5-1; d_gene: TRBD1; abundance: -; j_gene: TRBJ2-7; CDR3aa: ASKRTGSSYEQY
v_gene: TRBV4-1; d_gene: -; abundance: -; j_gene: TRBJ1-2; CDR3aa: ASSQGRGTNYGYT
v_gene: TRBV2; d_gene: -; abundance: few; j_gene: TRBJ2-2; CDR3aa: ASSEATGWTGELF
v_gene: TRBV2; d_gene: TRBD2; abundance: -; j_gene: TRBJ2-7; CDR3aa: ASTVQTSTAYEQY
v_gene: TRBV10-1; d_gene: TRBD1; abundance: -; j_gene: TRBJ1-1; CDR3aa: ASSGRGRGQENTEAF
v_gene: TRBV7-9; d_gene: TRBD1; abundance: -; j_gene: TRBJ2-7; CDR3aa: ASSTGDRGYEQY
v_gene: TRBV7-8; d_gene: TRBD1; abundance: -; j_gene: TRBJ1-2; CDR3aa: ASSPGQSYGYT
v_gene: TRBV7-6; d_gene: -; abundance: -; j_gene: TRBJ2-2; CDR3aa: ASKKSGSQNTGELF
v_gene: TRBV5-1; d_gene: -; abundance: few; j_gene: TRBJ2-7; CDR3aa: ASTKEDYEQY
v_gene: TRBV9; d_gene: TRBD1; abundance: -; j_gene: TRBJ2-3; CDR3aa: ASSVGGQGVDTQY
v_gene: TRBV30; d_gene: TRBD1; abundance: -; j_gene: TRBJ1-4; CDR3aa: AWGTGVGEKLF
v_gene: TRBV28; d_gene: TRBD1; abundance: once; j_gene: TRBJ1-5; CDR3aa: ASSQRTGASQPQH
v_gene: TRBV14; d_gene: -; abundance: -; j_gene: TRBJ2-7; CDR3aa: ASSQVLGLGAEQY
v_gene: TRBV21-1; d_gene: -; abundance: -; j_gene: TRBJ2-4; CDR3aa: ATQTSGGVIAKNIQY
v_gene: TRBV24-1; d_gene: -; abundance: -; j_gene: TRBJ2-1; CDR3aa: ATSQTGNEQF
v_gene: TRBV29-1; d_gene: -; abundance: once; j_gene: TRBJ1-2; CDR3aa: SVVGATYGYT
v_gene: TRBV24-1; d_gene: TRBD2; abundance: -; j_gene: TRBJ2-1; CDR3aa: ATSDFAGAINEQF
v_gene: TRBV6-5; d_gene: -; abundance: -; j_gene: TRBJ1-5; CDR3aa: ASSSGRNQPQH
v_gene: TRBV3-1/TRBV3-2; d_gene: -; abundance: -; j_gene: TRBJ1-1; CDR3aa: ASTLRRGVTEAF
v_gene: TRBV4-2; d_gene: TRBD2; abundance: -; j_gene: TRBJ2-5; CDR3aa: ASSQGGGSFPETQY
v_gene: TRBV19; d_gene: -; abundance: -; j_gene: TRBJ1-5; CDR3aa: ASSTRQENQPQH
v_gene: TRBV27; d_gene: -; abundance: -; j_gene: TRBJ1-1; CDR3aa: ASSLSGRNTEAF
v_gene: TRBV7-3; d_gene: -; abundance: -; j_gene: TRBJ2-7; CDR3aa: ASSFGSYEQY
v_gene: TRBV5-1; d_gene: -; abundance: -; j_gene: TRBJ1-2; CDR3aa: ASSLVGEVDYGYT
v_gene: TRBV5-1; d_gene: -; abundance: -; j_gene: TRBJ2-4; CDR3aa: ASSNQQGTGKNIQY
v_gene: TRBV12-5; d_gene: -; abundance: -; j_gene: TRBJ2-2; CDR3aa: ASGGHAGAGTGELF
v_gene: TRBV6-5; d_gene: -; abundance: -; j_gene: TRBJ1-1; CDR3aa: ASSLRGDTEAF
v_gene: TRBV6-5; d_gene: -; abundance: -; j_gene: TRBJ1-2; CDR3aa: ASSMKGPYGYT
v_gene: TRBV15; d_gene: TRBD1; abundance: once; j_gene: TRBJ1-5; CDR3aa: ATSRDRDSSNQPQH
v_gene: TRBV7-2; d_gene: TRBD2; abundance: -; j_gene: TRBJ2-7; CDR3aa: ASSTSGRGPNEQY
v_gene: TRBV2; d_gene: -; abundance: -; j_gene: TRBJ1-1; CDR3aa: ASSVVVILNTEAF
v_gene: TRBV30; d_gene: -; abundance: -; j_gene: TRBJ1-5; CDR3aa: AWSRQSNQPQH
v_gene: TRBV19; d_gene: -; abundance: -; j_gene: TRBJ1-4; CDR3aa: ASKRRGNEKLF
v_gene: TRBV29-1; d_gene: -; abundance: -; j_gene: TRBJ1-2; CDR3aa: SVAQGNYGYT
v_gene: TRBV12-3/TRBV12-4; d_gene: -; abundance: -; j_gene: TRBJ2-7; CDR3aa: ASSRDTSYEQY
v_gene: TRBV24-1; d_gene: -; abundance: -; j_gene: TRBJ2-7; CDR3aa: AIPDWAEQY
v_gene: TRBV7-9; d_gene: TRBD1; abundance: -; j_gene: TRBJ2-2; CDR3aa: ASSSRTGSNTGELF